The next 25 T cell receptor beta chains were all read from a single sample in a study of long-term antiretroviral therapy in people with HIV. Running of the v3.0 immunoSEQ assay took place at survey level. Assay: immunoSEQ multiplex PCR; the TCRdb copy retains only in-frame clones and omits some. The data hold approximately 15,000 clones, with 88% observed a single time. The sequences come from unsorted PBMCs, collected 6.9 years after starting antiretroviral therapy. All receptors derive from a man over 45 with HIV.

This clone was seen a few times. The genes are TRBV6-4 and TRBJ2-1, with D possibly TRBD1 on 6 matching bases. Germline values: CDR1 MRHNA, CDR2 SNTAGT. Trimming cost V 3 bases and J 10 bases, with 16 bases left between them. This CDR3 has 14 residues. The CDR3 sequence is CASSESSGTPEQFF. Written as DNA, the CDR3 is TGTGCCAGCAGTGAATCTTCCGGGACACCAGAGCAGTTCTTC.

The rearrangement uses TRBV19 and TRBJ1-5, with 7 bases matching TRBD1. The V gene end was trimmed by 6 bases and the J gene end by 13 bases; junction bases not matched to a gene: 6. Per germline, CDR1 LNHDA and CDR2 SQIVND (reference sequence). The CDR3 spans 11 residues. CDR3 loop: CASSRGDRQHF. CDR3 nucleotides: TGTGCCAGTAGCAGGGGGGACCGTCAGCATTTT. Filled out from reference TRBV19 and TRBJ1-5, the complete variable domain reads DGGITQSPKYLFRKEGQNVTLSCEQNLNHDAMYWYRQDPGQGLRLIYYSQIVNDFQKGDIAEGYSVSREKKESFPLTVTSAQKNPTAFYLCASSRGDRQHFGDGTRLSIL.

This sequence joins TRBV30 and TRBJ1-2; D is perhaps TRBD1 (5 bases). Looked up from germline, CDR1 is GTSNPN and CDR2 is SVGIG (reference sequence). The CDR3 is made up of 15 amino acids. V lost 2 bases, J lost 5 bases, and 18 bases lay in between. CDR3 nucleotide sequence: TGTGCCTGGAGTCATGACCAGGGACGGGGGTATGGCTACACCTTC. Residues: CAWSHDQGRGYGYTF.

This clone was seen only a few times. The rearrangement joins TRBV5-1 to TRBJ1-4; TRBD1 aligns across 7 bases. From germline, CDR1 is SGHRS and CDR2 YFSETQ. Trimming took 8 bases from V and 6 from J; bases not matched to a gene: 7. CDR3 length equals 13 residues. CDR3 DNA: TGCGCCAGTAGACAGGGCGGGGATGAAAAACTGTTTTTT. It encodes CASRQGGDEKLFF.

J is TRBJ2-7 and V is TRBV7-9; possible D gene TRBD2, 6 bases. Trimming stripped 4 bases from V and 0 bases from J, with 10 bases between. This CDR3 is 14 amino acids long. Germline V lookup: CDR1 SEHNR, CDR2 FQNEAQ (reference sequence). The CDR3 loop is CASSWGVSSYEQYF. DNA for the CDR3: TGTGCCAGCAGCTGGGGGGTCAGCTCCTACGAGCAGTACTTC.

This sequence joins TRBV11-2 and TRBJ2-3; TRBD2 is a possible D gene (5 bases). Between the trimmed V and J ends, which lost 0 bases and 5 bases, there was a span of 9 bases. Germline CDR1 and CDR2: SGHAT and FQNNGV. The CDR3 is made up of 14 amino acids. The CDR3 protein is CASSLDVALDTQYF. DNA for the CDR3: TGTGCCAGCAGCTTAGATGTAGCGCTAGATACGCAGTATTTT.

This clone came up once. The V call is TRBV5-1, the J call TRBJ1-4; D is unclear. Deletions cut 0 bases from V and 8 bases from J, with 11 bases between. Germline-derived CDR1 and CDR2 are SGHRS and YFSETQ. The CDR3 runs to 14 residues. In DNA form, the CDR3 reads TGCGCCAGCAGCTTGGGCGAGGTGGGGGAAAAACTGTTTTTT. This encodes CASSLGEVGEKLFF.

The chain joins TRBV2 to TRBJ1-2, with D hard to call. V gave up 5 bases and J gave up 6 bases, with 10 bases separating them. The germline gives CDR1 SNHLY, CDR2 FYNNEI. This CDR3 spans 12 amino acids. CDR3 sequence: CASSTTRDGYTF. CDR3 coding DNA: TGTGCCAGCAGTACGACCAGAGATGGCTACACCTTC.

This chain uses TRBV4-1 with TRBJ2-5; 7 bases align to TRBD2. CDR1 and CDR2 from the germline V gene are MGHRA and YSYEKL. After removal of 2 bases from V and 7 bases from J, the junction contained 16 bases not matched to a gene. The CDR3 extends over 17 amino acids. The CDR3 loop reads CASSQFFGFSSSGTQYF. CDR3 nucleotide sequence: TGCGCCAGCAGCCAATTTTTCGGGTTCAGCTCTAGCGGGACCCAGTACTTC.

The V gene is TRBV4-2, the J gene TRBJ2-5; TRBD2 matches 9 bases. V was clipped by 0 bases and J by 4 bases; unmatched bases: 15. Germline V lookup: CDR1 LGHNA, CDR2 YNFKEQ. This CDR3 has 19 residues. The chain's CDR3 is CASSQELLIGLLAGETQYF. DNA of the CDR3: TGTGCCAGCAGCCAAGAGTTACTGATAGGGTTACTAGCGGGAGAGACCCAGTACTTC.

The DNA for the CDR3 is TGCGCCAGCAGCTCCACCGGGACAGGGGGATACGAGCAGTACTTC. Residues: CASSSTGTGGYEQYF. The V gene is TRBV5-1, the J gene TRBJ2-7; 11 bases fit TRBD1. The germline V gene encodes CDR1 SGHRS and CDR2 YFSETQ. The CDR3 covers 15 residues. J was trimmed by 4 bases and V by 3 bases; bases with no gene match: 6.

This chain uses TRBV4-2 with TRBJ1-1, with unresolved D. The CDR3 has 14 amino acids. Germline CDR1 and CDR2: LGHNA and YNFKEQ. Trimming removed 0 bases at V and 9 bases at J, with 14 bases between. CDR3 region: CASSQELVGLKAFF. The CDR3 coding sequence is TGTGCCAGCAGCCAAGAATTGGTGGGGTTAAAAGCTTTCTTT.

V is TRBV5-1 and J is TRBJ2-2, with TRBD1 as a possible D gene (6 bases). The CDR3 has 17 amino acids. The ends were cut back, 0 bases at V and 3 bases at J, with 15 bases in the middle. CDR1 is SGHRS and CDR2 is YFSETQ in the germline V gene. The CDR3, as DNA: TGCGCCAGCAGCTTGGGGACCGGGACAAAGCACACCGGGGAGCTGTTTTTT. The encoded protein is CASSLGTGTKHTGELFF.

CDR3 in amino acids: CASSLSRPEGLYGYTF. CDR3 nucleotides: TGTGCCAGCAGTTTATCGCGTCCGGAGGGGCTTTACGGCTACACCTTC. The chain employs TRBV27 and TRBJ1-2; D is possibly TRBD1 (5 bases). From germline, CDR1 is MNHEY and CDR2 SMNVEV (reference sequence). The germline V and J ends were trimmed by 0 bases and 8 bases, with 19 bases remaining between them. The CDR3 has 16 amino acids.

This chain joins TRBV6-9 and TRBJ2-2; 11 bases are a match to TRBD1. This CDR3 comprises 15 residues. The V segment lost 3 bases and the J segment 4 bases; nucleotides outside the gene matches: 1. Germline assignment: CDR1 MNHGY and CDR2 SVAAGI. As DNA, the CDR3 is TGTGCCAGCAGTTACGGACAGGGGGCCACCGGGGAGCTGTTTTTT. This encodes CASSYGQGATGELFF.

This chain links TRBV11-3 with TRBJ2-3; no firm D call. The CDR3 sequence is 14 residues long. Germline V CDR1 and CDR2: SGHNT, YENEEA. The V end lost 2 bases, the J end lost 0 bases, and 6 bases lay between the germline ends. The CDR3 coding sequence is TGTGCCAGCAGCTTACTGGGTAGCACAGATACGCAGTATTTT. Its protein product is CASSLLGSTDTQYF.

Within the sample, this clone is medium-sized. The genes are TRBV7-3 and TRBJ2-1; weak D call: TRBD2 (5 bases). Trimming left V 5 bases short and J 6 bases short, with 5 bases between. CDR3 length: 11 residues. Germline-derived CDR1 and CDR2 are SGHTA and FQGTGA. CDR3 bases: TGTGCCAGCAGCGAGGGCAATGAGCAGTTCTTC. Amino acid sequence: CASSEGNEQFF. Variable domain in full (rest from reference TRBV7-3 and TRBJ2-1): GAGVSQTPSNKVTEKGKYVELRCDPISGHTALYWYRQSLGQGPEFLIYFQGTGAADDSGLPNDRFFAVRPEGSVSTLKIQRTERGDSAVYLCASSEGNEQFFGPGTRLTVL.

The chain links TRBV30 to TRBJ1-5; D call uncertain. The germline V gene has CDR1 GTSNPN and CDR2 SVGIG (reference sequence). Trimming shortened V by 2 bases and J by 4 bases, and 9 bases separated the two germline ends. CDR3 length equals 13 residues. CDR3 nucleotides: TGTGCCTGGAGTCGCGGTCAGAATCAGCCCCAGCATTTT. Residues: CAWSRGQNQPQHF.

The rearrangement links TRBV7-9 to TRBJ1-1, with a weak D call TRBD1 (6 bases). The germline V gene encodes CDR1 SEHNR and CDR2 FQNEAQ (reference sequence). The CDR3 runs to 12 residues. V lost 5 bases and J 7 bases, leaving 11 bases between the germline ends. The CDR3 here is CASSRQAHEAFF. CDR3 bases: TGTGCCAGCAGCCGACAGGCCCATGAAGCTTTCTTT.

The rearrangement uses TRBV4-3 and TRBJ2-2, with TRBD1 identical over 10 bases. Trimming removed 5 bases from V and 6 bases from J; junction bases left unmatched: 6. CDR1 is LGHNA and CDR2 is YSLEER in the germline V gene. This CDR3 contains 15 residues. The CDR3 DNA follows: TGCGCCAGCAGCGAGGGACAGGGGAAAGCCGGGGAGCTGTTTTTT. Amino acid sequence: CASSEGQGKAGELFF.

The chain joins TRBV6-5 to TRBJ1-4; no clear D. The CDR3 length is 13 residues. From germline, CDR1 is MNHEY and CDR2 SVGAGI. The V end lost 2 bases, the J end lost 6 bases, and 7 bases lay between the germline ends. The CDR3 sequence is CASSYRAHEKLFF. The CDR3, as DNA: TGTGCCAGCAGTTACCGGGCCCATGAAAAACTGTTTTTT.

The V gene is TRBV4-1, the J gene TRBJ1-1; no definite D call. V gave up 4 bases and J gave up 0 bases, with 12 bases separating them. The CDR3 extends over 15 amino acids. Germline loops: CDR1 MGHRA, CDR2 YSYEKL. The CDR3 sequence: CASSLLPELNTEAFF. CDR3 in DNA: TGCGCCAGCAGCCTCCTGCCCGAGCTGAACACTGAAGCTTTCTTT.

V and J are TRBV7-2 and TRBJ2-2, with 7 bases that match TRBD1. V trimming: 4 bases; J trimming: 5 bases; junction bases outside the gene matches: 1. This CDR3 is 13 amino acids long. Germline values: CDR1 SGHTA, CDR2 FQGNSA. CDR3 DNA: TGTGCCAGCAGCTCGACAGGGACCGGGGAGCTGTTTTTT. This translates into CASSSTGTGELFF.

The chain carries TRBV4-1 and TRBJ1-1; D gene ambiguous. Germline loops: CDR1 MGHRA, CDR2 YSYEKL. CDR3 length: 15 amino acids. V was shortened by 0 bases and J by 4 bases, with 12 bases between the two germline ends. CDR3 sequence reads: CASSQEKPVSTEAFF. The CDR3 DNA is TGCGCCAGCAGCCAAGAAAAGCCCGTTAGCACTGAAGCTTTCTTT.

The rearrangement uses TRBV7-9 and TRBJ1-1; weak D call: TRBD1 (5 bases). The CDR3 is 15 residues long. Germline V gene lookup returns CDR1 SEHNR and CDR2 FQNEAQ (reference sequence). Between the trimmed V and J ends, which lost 1 base and 7 bases, there was a span of 16 bases. The CDR3 loop reads CASSLGLGEESEAFF. The CDR3 DNA sequence: TGTGCCAGCAGCTTAGGTCTGGGGGAGGAGAGTGAAGCTTTCTTT.